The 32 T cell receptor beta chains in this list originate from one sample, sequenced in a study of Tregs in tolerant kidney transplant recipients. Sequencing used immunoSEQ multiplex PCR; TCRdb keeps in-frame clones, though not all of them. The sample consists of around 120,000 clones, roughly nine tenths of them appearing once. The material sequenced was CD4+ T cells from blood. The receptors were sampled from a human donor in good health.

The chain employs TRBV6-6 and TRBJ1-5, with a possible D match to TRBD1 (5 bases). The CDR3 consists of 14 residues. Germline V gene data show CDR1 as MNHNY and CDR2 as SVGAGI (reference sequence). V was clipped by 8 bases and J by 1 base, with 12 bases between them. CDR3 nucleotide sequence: TGTGCCAGCGAAGGGGTAGTAAGCAATCAGCCCCAGCATTTT. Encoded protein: CASEGVVSNQPQHF.

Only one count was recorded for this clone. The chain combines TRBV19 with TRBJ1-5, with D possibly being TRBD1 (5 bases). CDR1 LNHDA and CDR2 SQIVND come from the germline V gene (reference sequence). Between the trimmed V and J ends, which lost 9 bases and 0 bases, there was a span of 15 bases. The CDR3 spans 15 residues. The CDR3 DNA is TGTGCCAGCCGTGACCCCACAGGTAGCAATCAGCCCCAGCATTTT. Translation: CASRDPTGSNQPQHF.

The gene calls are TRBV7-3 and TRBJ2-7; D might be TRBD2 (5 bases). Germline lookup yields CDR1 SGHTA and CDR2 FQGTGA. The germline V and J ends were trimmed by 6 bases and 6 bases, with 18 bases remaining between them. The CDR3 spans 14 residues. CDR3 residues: CASSRGGRAGEQYF. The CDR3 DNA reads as TGTGCCAGCAGTCGGGGTGGAAGGGCGGGCGAGCAGTACTTC.

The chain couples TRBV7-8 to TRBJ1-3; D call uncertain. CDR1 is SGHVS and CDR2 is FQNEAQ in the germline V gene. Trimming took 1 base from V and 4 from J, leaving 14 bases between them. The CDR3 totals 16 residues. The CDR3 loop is CASSLDRASHGNTIYF. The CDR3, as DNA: TGTGCCAGCAGCTTAGATCGGGCAAGCCACGGAAACACCATATATTTT.

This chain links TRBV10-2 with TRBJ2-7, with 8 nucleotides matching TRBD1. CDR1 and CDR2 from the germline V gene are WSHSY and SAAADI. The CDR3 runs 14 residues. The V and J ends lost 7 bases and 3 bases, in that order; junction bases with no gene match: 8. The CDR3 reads CASKEQGGLYEQYF. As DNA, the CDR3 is TGCGCCAGCAAGGAACAGGGGGGCCTCTACGAGCAGTACTTC.

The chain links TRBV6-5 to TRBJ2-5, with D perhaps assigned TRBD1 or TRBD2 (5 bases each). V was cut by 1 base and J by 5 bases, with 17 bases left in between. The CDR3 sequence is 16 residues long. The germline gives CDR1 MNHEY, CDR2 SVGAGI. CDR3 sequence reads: CASSYLKGTLGETQYF. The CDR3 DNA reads TGTGCCAGCAGTTACTTAAAGGGGACGTTGGGGGAGACCCAGTACTTC.

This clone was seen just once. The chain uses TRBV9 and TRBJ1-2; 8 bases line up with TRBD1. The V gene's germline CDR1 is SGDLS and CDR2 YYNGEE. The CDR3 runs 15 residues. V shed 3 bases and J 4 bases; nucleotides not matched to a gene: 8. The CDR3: CASSGSGTGSYGYTF. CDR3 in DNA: TGTGCCAGCAGCGGATCCGGGACAGGTTCCTATGGCTACACCTTC.

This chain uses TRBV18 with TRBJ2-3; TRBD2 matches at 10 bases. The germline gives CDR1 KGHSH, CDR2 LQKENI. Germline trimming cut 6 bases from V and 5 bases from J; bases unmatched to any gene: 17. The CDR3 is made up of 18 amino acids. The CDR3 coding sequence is TGTGCCAGCTCGCACGGTGGAGCGGGGGGGCCGAGAGGAGATACGCAGTATTTT. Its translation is CASSHGGAGGPRGDTQYF.

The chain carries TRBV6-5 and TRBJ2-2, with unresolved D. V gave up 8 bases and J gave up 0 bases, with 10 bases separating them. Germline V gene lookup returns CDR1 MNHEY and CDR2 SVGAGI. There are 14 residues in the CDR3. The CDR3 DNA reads TGTGCCAGCGGGCGATATTCGAACACCGGGGAGCTGTTTTTT. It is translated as CASGRYSNTGELFF.

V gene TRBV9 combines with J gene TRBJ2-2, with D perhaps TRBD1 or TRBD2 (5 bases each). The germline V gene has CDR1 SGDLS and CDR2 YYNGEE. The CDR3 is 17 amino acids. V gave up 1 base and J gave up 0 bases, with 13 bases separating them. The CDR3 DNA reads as TGTGCCAGCAGCGTACAGGGTGGGACCGCGAACACCGGGGAGCTGTTTTTT. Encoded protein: CASSVQGGTANTGELFF.

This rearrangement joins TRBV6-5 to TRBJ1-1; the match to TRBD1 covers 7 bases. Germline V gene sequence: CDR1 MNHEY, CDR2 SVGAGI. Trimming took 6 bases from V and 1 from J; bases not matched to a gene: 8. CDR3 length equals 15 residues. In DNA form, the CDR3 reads TGTGCCAGCAGCAGGGACAGCCTTCGGAACACTGAAGCTTTCTTT. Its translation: CASSRDSLRNTEAFF.

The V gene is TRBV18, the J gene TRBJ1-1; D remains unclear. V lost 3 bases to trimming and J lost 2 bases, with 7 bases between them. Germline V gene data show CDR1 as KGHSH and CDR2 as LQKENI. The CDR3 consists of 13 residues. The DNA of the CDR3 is TGTGCCAGCTCACCGGGGTTTAACACTGAAGCTTTCTTT. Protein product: CASSPGFNTEAFF. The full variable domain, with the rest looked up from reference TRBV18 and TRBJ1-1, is NAGVMQNPRHLVRRRGQEARLRCSPMKGHSHVYWYRQLPEEGLKFMVYLQKENIIDESGMPKERFSAEFPKEGPSILRIQQVVRGDSAAYFCASSPGFNTEAFFGQGTRLTVV.

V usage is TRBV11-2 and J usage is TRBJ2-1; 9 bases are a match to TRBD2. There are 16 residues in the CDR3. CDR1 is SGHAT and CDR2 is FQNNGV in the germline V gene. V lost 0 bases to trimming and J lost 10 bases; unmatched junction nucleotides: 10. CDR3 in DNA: TGTGCCAGCAGCTTAGATTGGCGGGGGGGCCGTTGGGAGCAGTTCTTC. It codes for CASSLDWRGGRWEQFF.

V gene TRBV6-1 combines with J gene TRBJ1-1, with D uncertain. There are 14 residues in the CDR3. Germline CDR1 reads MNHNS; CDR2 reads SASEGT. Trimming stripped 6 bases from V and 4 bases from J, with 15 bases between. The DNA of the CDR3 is TGTGCCAGCAGGGAATTTTTATTGGGCACTGAAGCTTTCTTT. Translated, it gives CASREFLLGTEAFF.

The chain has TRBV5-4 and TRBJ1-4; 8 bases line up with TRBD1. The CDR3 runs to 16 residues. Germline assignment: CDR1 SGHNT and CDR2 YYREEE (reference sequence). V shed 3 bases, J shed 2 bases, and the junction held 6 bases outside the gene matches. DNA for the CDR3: TGTGCCAGCAGCTCAAGACAGGGGCGGACTAATGAAAAACTGTTTTTT. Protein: CASSSRQGRTNEKLFF. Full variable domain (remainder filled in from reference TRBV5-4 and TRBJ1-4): ETGVTQSPTHLIKTRGQQVTLRCSSQSGHNTVSWYQQALGQGPQFIFQYYREEENGRGNFPPRFSGLQFPNYSSELNVNALELDDSALYLCASSSRQGRTNEKLFFGSGTQLSVL.

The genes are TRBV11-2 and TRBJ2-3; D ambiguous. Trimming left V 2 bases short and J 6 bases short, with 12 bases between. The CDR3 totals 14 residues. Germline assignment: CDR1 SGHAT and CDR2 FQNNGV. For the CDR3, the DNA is TGTGCCAGCAGCTTAATATCTAGACCCGATACGCAGTATTTT. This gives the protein CASSLISRPDTQYF.

The chain's CDR3 is CASSELYSNQPQHF. Written as DNA, the CDR3 is TGTGCCAGCAGTGAACTGTATAGCAATCAGCCCCAGCATTTT. The chain links TRBV2 to TRBJ1-5, with unresolved D. CDR1 is SNHLY and CDR2 is FYNNEI in the germline V gene. V lost 2 bases to trimming and J lost 0 bases, with 5 bases between them. The CDR3 extends over 14 amino acids.

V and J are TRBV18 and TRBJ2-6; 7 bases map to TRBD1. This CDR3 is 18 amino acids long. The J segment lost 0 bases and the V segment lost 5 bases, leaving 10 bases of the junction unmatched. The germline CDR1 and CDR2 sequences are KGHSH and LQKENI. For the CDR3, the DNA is TGTGCCAGCTCATCCCGACAGGGCCCGATCTCTGGGGCCAACGTCCTGACTTTC. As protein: CASSSRQGPISGANVLTF.

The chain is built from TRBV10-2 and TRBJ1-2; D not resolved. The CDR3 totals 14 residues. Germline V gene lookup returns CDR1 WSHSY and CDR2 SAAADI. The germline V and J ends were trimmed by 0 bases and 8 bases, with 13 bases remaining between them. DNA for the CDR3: TGCGCCAGCAGTGAGTCGACCGCATCCAGCGGCTACACCTTC. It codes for CASSESTASSGYTF.

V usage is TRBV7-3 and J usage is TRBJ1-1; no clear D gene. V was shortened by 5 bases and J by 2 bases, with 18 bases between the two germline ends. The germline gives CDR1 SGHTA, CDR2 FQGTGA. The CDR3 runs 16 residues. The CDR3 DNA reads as TGTGCCAGCAGCCCCAAAGATCGGGTCAAAAACACTGAAGCTTTCTTT. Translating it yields CASSPKDRVKNTEAFF.

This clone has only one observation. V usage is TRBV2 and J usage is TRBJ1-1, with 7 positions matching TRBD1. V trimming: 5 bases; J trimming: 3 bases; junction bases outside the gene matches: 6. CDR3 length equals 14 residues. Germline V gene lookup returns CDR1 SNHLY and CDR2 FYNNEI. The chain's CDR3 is CASSTQGIDTEAFF. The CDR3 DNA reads TGTGCCAGCAGTACACAGGGGATCGACACTGAAGCTTTCTTT.

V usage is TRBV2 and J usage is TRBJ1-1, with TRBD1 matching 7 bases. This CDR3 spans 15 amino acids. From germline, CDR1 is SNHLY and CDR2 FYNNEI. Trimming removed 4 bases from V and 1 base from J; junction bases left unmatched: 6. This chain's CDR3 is CASSALGQPNTEAFF. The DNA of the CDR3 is TGTGCCAGCAGTGCTCTGGGACAGCCGAACACTGAAGCTTTCTTT.

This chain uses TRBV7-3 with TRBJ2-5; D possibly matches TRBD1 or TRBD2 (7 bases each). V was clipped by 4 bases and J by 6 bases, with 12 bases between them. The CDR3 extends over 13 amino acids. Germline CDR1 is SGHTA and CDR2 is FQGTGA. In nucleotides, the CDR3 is TGTGCCAGCAGCTCCCAGGGGGGGAAGACCCAGTACTTC. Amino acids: CASSSQGGKTQYF. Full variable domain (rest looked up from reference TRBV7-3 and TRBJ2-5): GAGVSQTPSNKVTEKGKYVELRCDPISGHTALYWYRQSLGQGPEFLIYFQGTGAADDSGLPNDRFFAVRPEGSVSTLKIQRTERGDSAVYLCASSSQGGKTQYFGPGTRLLVL.

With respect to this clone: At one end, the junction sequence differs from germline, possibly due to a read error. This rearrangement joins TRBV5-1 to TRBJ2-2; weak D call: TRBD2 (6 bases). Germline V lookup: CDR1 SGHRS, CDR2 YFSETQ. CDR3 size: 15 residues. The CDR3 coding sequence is TGCACCAGCAGCGGGCAGGGTATTAACACCGGGGAGCTGTTTTTT. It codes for CTSSGQGINTGELFF. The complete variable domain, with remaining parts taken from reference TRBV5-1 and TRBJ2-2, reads KAGVTQTPRYLIKTRGQQVTLSCSPISGHRSVSWYQQTPGQGLQFLFEYFSETQRNKGNFPGRFSGRQFSNSRSEMNVSTLELGDSALYLCTSSGQGINTGELFFGEGSRLTVL.

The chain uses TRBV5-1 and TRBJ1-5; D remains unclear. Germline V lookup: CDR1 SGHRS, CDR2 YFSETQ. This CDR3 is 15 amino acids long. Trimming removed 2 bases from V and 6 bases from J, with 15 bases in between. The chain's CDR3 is CASSLMGGPGQPQHF. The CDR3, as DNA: TGCGCCAGCAGCTTAATGGGAGGGCCAGGTCAGCCCCAGCATTTT.

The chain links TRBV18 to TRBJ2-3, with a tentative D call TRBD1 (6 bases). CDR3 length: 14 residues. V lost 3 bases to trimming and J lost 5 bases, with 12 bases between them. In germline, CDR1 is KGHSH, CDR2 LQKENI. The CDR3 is CASSPDSYQDTQYF. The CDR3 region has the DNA TGTGCCAGCTCACCGGACAGTTATCAAGATACGCAGTATTTT.

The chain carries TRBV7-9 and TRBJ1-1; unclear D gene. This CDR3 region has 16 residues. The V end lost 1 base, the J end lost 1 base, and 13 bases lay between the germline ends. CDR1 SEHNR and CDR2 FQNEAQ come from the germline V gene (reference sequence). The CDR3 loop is CASSLGVGWTNTEAFF. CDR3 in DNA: TGTGCCAGCAGCTTAGGGGTAGGGTGGACGAACACTGAAGCTTTCTTT.

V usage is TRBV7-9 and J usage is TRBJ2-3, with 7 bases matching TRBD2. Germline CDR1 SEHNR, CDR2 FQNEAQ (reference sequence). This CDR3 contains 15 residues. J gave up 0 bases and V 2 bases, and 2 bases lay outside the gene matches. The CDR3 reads CASSLTSVSTDTQYF. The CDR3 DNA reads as TGTGCCAGCAGCTTAACTAGCGTAAGCACAGATACGCAGTATTTT.

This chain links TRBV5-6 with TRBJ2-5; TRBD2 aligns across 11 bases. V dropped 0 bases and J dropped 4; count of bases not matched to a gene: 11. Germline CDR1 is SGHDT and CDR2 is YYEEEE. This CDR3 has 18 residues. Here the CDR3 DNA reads TGTGCCAGCAGCTTGGTAACTAGCGGGAGAGGCGAGGGAGAGACCCAGTACTTC. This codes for CASSLVTSGRGEGETQYF.

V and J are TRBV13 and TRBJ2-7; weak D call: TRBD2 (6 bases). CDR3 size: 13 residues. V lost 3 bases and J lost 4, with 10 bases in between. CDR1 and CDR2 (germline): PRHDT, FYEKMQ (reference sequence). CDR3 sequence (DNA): TGTGCCAGCAGCTTGGGGGGAAAATACGAGCAGTACTTC. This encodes CASSLGGKYEQYF.

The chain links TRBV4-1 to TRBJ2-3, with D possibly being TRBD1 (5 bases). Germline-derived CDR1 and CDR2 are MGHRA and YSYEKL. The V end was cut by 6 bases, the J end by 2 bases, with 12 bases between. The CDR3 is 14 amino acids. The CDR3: CASSQTTATDTQYF. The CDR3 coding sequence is TGCGCCAGCAGTCAAACGACAGCCACAGATACGCAGTATTTT.

The CDR3 region is CASSGTSGGAPKTQYF. CDR3 bases: TGCGCCAGCAGCGGAACTAGCGGGGGGGCCCCAAAGACCCAGTACTTC. This rearrangement joins TRBV5-1 to TRBJ2-5; 13 bases agree with TRBD2. V lost 4 bases and J lost 6; bases outside the gene matches: 9. Germline loops: CDR1 SGHRS, CDR2 YFSETQ. This CDR3 has 16 residues.